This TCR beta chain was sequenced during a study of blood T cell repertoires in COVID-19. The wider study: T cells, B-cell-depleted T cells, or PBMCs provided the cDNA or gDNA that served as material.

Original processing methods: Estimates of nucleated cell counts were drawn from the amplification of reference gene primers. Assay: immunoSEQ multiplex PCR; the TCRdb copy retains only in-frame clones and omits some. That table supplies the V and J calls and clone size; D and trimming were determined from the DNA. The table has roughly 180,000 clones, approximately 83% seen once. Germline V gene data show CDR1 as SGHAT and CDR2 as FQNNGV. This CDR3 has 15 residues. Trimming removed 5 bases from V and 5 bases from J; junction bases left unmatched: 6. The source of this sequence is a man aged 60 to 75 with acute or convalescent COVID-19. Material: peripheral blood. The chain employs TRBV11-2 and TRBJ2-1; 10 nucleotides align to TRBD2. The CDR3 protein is CASSRRLAGDNEQFF. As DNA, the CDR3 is TGTGCCAGCAGCCGCCGACTAGCGGGTGACAATGAGCAGTTCTTC.